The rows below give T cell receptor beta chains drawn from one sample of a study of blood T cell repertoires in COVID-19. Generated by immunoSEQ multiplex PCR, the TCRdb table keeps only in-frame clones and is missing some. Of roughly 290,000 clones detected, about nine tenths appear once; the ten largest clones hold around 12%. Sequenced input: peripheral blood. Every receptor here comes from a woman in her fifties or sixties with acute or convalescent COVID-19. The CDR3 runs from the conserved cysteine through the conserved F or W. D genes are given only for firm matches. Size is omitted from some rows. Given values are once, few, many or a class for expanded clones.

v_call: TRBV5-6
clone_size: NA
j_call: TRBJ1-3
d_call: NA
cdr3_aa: CASSLVQPGNTIYF
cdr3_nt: TGTGCCAGCAGCTTGGTACAACCTGGAAACACCATATATTTT

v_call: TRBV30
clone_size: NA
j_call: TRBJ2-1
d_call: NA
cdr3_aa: CAWSVSAGGVEQFF
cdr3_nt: TGTGCCTGGAGTGTTAGTGCAGGAGGCGTTGAGCAGTTCTTC

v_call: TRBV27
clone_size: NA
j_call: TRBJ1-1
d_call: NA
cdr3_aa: CASSLGGRGAEAFF
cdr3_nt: TGTGCCAGCAGTTTGGGGGGGAGGGGCGCTGAAGCTTTCTTT

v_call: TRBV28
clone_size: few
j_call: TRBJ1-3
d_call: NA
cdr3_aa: CASALAPSGNTIYF
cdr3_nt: TGTGCCAGCGCTTTAGCCCCCTCTGGAAACACCATATATTTT

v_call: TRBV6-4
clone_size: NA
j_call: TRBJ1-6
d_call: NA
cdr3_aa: CASPQVGGVSSYNSPLHF
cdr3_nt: TGTGCCAGCCCACAGGTCGGGGGGGTGAGCTCCTATAATTCACCCCTCCACTTT

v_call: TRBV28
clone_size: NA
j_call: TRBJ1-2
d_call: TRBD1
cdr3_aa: CASSTGERGYTF
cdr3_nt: TGTGCCAGCAGTACAGGGGAGAGGGGCTACACCTTC

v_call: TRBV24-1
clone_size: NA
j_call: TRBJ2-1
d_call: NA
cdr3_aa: CATSDPDGDYNEQFF
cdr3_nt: TGTGCCACCAGTGATCCAGACGGGGACTACAATGAGCAGTTCTTC

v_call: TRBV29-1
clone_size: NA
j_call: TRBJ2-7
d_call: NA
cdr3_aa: CSARRSDFEQYF
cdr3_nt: TGCAGCGCGCGCCGTAGCGACTTCGAGCAGTACTTC

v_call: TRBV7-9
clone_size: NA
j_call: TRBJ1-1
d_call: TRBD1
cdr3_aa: CASSFDGQGRFTEAFF
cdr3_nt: TGTGCCAGCAGCTTTGACGGACAGGGTAGGTTCACTGAAGCTTTCTTT

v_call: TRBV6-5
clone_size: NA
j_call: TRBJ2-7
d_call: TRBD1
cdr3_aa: CASRAQGQGSYEQYF
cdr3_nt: TGTGCCAGCAGGGCCCAGGGACAGGGCTCCTACGAGCAGTACTTC

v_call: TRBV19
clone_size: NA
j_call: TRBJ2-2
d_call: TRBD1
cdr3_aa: CASSTYRGLGTGELFF
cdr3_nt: TGTGCCAGTAGTACCTACAGGGGGCTCGGCACCGGGGAGCTGTTTTTT

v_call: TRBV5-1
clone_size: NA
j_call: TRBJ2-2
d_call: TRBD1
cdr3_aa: CASSLNRGDTGELFF
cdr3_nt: TGCGCCAGCAGCTTGAACAGGGGTGACACCGGGGAGCTGTTTTTT

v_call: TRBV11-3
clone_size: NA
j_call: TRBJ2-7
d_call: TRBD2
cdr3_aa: CASSPDATSGRGEQYF
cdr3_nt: TGTGCCAGCAGCCCAGATGCGACTAGCGGGAGGGGCGAGCAGTACTTC

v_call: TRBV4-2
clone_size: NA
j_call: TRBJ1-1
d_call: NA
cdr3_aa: CASSQTGSTEAFF
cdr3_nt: TGTGCCAGCAGCCAGACGGGGAGCACTGAAGCTTTCTTT

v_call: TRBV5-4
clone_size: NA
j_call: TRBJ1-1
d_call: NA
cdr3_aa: CASSAGGGGRPRTEAFF
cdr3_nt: TGTGCCAGCAGCGCGGGGGGGGGAGGACGTCCCCGCACTGAAGCTTTCTTT

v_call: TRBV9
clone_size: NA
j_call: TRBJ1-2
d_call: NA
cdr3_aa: CASSFVDYGYTF
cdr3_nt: TGTGCCAGCAGCTTTGTCGACTATGGCTACACCTTC

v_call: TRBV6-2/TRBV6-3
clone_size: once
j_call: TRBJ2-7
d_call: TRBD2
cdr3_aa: CASSYGTSLDEQYF
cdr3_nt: TGTGCCAGCAGTTACGGGACTAGTCTCGACGAGCAGTACTTC

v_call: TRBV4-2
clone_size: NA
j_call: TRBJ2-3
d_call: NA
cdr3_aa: CASSQGGQDTQYF
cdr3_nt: TGTGCCAGCAGCCAAGGGGGGCAAGATACGCAGTATTTT

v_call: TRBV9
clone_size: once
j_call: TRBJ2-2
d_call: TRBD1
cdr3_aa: CASSDRDRGPTGELFF
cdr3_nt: TGTGCCAGCAGCGACCGGGACAGGGGCCCAACCGGGGAGCTGTTTTTT

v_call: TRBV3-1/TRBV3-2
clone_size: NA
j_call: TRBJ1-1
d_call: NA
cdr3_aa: CASSPHRDGTEAFF
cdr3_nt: TGTGCCAGCAGCCCTCACAGGGATGGAACTGAAGCTTTCTTT

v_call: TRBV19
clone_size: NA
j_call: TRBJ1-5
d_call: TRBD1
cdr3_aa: CASSIERDRGPYSNQPQHF
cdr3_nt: TGTGCCAGTAGTATAGAAAGGGACAGGGGGCCTTATAGCAATCAGCCCCAGCATTTT

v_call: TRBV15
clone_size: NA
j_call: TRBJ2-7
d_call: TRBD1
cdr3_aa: CATSVDRGAYEQYF
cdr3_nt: TGTGCCACCAGCGTGGACAGGGGCGCCTACGAGCAGTACTTC

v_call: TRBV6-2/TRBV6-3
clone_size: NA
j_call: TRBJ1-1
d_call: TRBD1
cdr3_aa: CASSGDRGSMNTEAFF
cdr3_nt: TGTGCCAGCAGTGGTGACAGGGGGTCTATGAACACTGAAGCTTTCTTT

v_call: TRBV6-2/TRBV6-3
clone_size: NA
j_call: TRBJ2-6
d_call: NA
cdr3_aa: CASSLSSGANVLTF
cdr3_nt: TGTGCCAGCAGTCTAAGCTCTGGGGCCAACGTCCTGACTTTC

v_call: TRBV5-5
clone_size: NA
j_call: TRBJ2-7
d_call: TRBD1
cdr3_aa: CASSLEGQGIEQYF
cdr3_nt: TGTGCCAGCAGCTTGGAGGGACAGGGAATCGAGCAGTACTTC

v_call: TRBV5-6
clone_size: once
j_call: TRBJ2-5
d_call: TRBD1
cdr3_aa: CASSLTGTGETQYF
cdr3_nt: TGTGCCAGCAGCCTTACCGGGACAGGGGAGACCCAGTACTTC

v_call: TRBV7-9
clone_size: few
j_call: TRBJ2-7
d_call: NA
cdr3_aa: CASSPREPSEQYF
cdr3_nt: TGTGCCAGCAGCCCCCGGGAACCCAGCGAGCAGTACTTC

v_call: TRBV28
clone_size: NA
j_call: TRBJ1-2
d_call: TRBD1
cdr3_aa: CASSLPGQGDYGYTF
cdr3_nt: TGTGCCAGCAGTCTCCCAGGGCAGGGGGACTATGGCTACACCTTC

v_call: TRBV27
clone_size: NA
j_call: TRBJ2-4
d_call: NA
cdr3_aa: CASSVHSFPGDIQYF
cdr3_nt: TGTGCCAGCAGTGTCCACAGCTTCCCAGGGGACATTCAGTACTTC

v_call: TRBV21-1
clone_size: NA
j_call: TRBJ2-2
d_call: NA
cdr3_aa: CASSTGGELFF
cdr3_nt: TGTGCCAGCAGCACCGGTGGGGAGCTGTTTTTT

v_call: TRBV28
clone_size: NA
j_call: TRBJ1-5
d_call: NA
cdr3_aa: CASSSESGGSNQPQHF
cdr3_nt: TGTGCCAGCAGTTCCGAGTCTGGAGGTAGCAATCAGCCCCAGCATTTT

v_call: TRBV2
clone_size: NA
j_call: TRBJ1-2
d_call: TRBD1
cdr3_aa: CASRGDRGQSGYTF
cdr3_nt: TGTGCCAGCAGGGGGGACAGGGGGCAATCTGGCTACACCTTC

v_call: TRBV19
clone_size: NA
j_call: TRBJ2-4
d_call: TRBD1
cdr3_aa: CASSIQGEKNIQYF
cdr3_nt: TGTGCCAGTAGTATCCAGGGGGAAAAAAACATTCAGTACTTC

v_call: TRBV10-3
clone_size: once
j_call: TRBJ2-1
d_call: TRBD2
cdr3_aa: CAISQTSGGNNEQFF
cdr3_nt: TGTGCCATCAGTCAGACTAGCGGGGGGAACAATGAGCAGTTCTTC

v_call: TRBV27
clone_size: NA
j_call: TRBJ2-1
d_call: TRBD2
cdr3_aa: CASSRTSGNNEQFF
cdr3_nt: TGTGCCAGCAGCCGGACTAGCGGCAACAATGAGCAGTTCTTC

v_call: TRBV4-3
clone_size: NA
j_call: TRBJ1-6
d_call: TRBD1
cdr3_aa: CASSQATISQGGSSPLHF
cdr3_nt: TGCGCCAGCAGCCAAGCGACTATCAGTCAGGGGGGAAGCTCACCCCTCCACTTT

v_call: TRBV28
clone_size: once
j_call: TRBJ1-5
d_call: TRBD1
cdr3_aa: CASSPGQALSNQPQHF
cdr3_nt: TGTGCCAGCAGTCCGGGACAGGCCCTTAGCAATCAGCCCCAGCATTTT

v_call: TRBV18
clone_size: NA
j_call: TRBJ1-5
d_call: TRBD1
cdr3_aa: CASSPLRDSRNQPQHF
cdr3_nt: TGTGCCAGCTCACCACTCCGGGACAGCCGTAATCAGCCCCAGCATTTT

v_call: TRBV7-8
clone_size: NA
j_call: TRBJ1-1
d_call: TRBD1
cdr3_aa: CASSTQQGAGGAFF
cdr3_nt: TGTGCCAGCAGCACCCAACAGGGGGCAGGAGGAGCTTTCTTT

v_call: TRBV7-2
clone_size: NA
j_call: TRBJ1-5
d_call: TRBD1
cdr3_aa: CASSLGGQGASNQPQHF
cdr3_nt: TGTGCCAGCAGCTTAGGCGGACAGGGAGCTAGCAATCAGCCCCAGCATTTT

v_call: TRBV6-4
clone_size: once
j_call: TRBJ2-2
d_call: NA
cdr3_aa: CASRTQSGGNGELFF
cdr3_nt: TGTGCCAGCCGGACACAAAGCGGAGGGAACGGGGAGCTGTTTTTT

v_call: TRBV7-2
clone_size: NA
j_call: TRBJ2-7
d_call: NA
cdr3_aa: CASSFQGFGEQYF
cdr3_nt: TGTGCCAGCAGCTTCCAGGGCTTCGGGGAGCAGTACTTC

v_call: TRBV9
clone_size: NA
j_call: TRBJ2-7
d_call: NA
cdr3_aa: CASSVGTEPYEQYF
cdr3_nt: TGTGCCAGCAGCGTAGGGACAGAGCCCTACGAGCAGTACTTC

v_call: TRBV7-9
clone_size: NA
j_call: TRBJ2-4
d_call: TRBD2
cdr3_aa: CASSSPGRGNIQYF
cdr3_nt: TGTGCCAGCAGCTCCCCGGGGCGGGGGAACATTCAGTACTTC

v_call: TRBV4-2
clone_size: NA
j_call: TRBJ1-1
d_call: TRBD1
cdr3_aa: CASSQGQGAGGTEAFF
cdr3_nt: TGTGCCAGCAGCCAAGGGCAGGGGGCGGGAGGGACTGAAGCTTTCTTT

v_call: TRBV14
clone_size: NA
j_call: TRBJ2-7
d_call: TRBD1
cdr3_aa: CASRGTAMGYEQYF
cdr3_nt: TGTGCCAGCCGAGGGACAGCTATGGGATACGAGCAGTACTTC

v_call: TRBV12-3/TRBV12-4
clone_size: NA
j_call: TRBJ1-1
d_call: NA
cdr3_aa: CASSLGGQEAFF
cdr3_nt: TGTGCCAGCAGTTTGGGGGGGCAGGAAGCTTTCTTT

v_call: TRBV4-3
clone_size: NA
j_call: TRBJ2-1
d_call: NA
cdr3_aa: CASSQDAGIYNEQFF
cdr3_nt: TGCGCCAGCAGCCAAGATGCCGGGATATACAATGAGCAGTTCTTC

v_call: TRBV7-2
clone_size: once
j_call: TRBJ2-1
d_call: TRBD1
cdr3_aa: CASSLDLRDRVNEQFF
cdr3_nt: TGTGCCAGCAGCTTAGATCTCCGGGACAGGGTCAATGAGCAGTTCTTC

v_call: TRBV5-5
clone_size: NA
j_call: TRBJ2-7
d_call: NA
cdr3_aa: CASSSVTYEQYF
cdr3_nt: TGTGCCAGCAGCTCGGTAACCTACGAGCAGTACTTC

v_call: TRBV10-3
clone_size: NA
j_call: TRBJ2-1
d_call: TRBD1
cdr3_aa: CAISVDRGRSDEQFF
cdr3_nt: TGTGCCATCAGTGTAGACAGGGGGCGTTCGGATGAGCAGTTCTTC

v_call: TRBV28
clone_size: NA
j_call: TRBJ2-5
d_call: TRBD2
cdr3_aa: CASSYGASGTGETQYF
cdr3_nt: TGTGCCAGCAGTTACGGGGCTAGCGGGACGGGGGAGACCCAGTACTTC

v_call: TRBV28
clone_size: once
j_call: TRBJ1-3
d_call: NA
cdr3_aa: CASRLPLDSSGNTIYF
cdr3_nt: TGTGCCAGCAGACTCCCACTGGACAGCTCTGGAAACACCATATATTTT

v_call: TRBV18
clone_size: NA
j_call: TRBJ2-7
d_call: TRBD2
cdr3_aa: CASSPLGLAGVFSWSYEQYF
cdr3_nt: TGTGCCAGCTCACCACTGGGACTAGCGGGAGTTTTCAGTTGGTCCTACGAGCAGTACTTC

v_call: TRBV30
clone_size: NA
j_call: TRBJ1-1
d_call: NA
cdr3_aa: CAWSVSRTSGF
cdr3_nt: TGTGCCTGGAGTGTAAGCAGGACTTCAGGCTTT

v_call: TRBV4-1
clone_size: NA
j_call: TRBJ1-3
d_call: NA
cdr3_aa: CASRVYFSGNTIYF
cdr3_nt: TGCGCCAGCAGAGTATACTTCTCTGGAAACACCATATATTTT

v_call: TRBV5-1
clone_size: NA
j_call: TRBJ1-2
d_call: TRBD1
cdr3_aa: CASSLAGDRVRGYTF
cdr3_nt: TGCGCCAGCAGCTTGGCCGGGGACAGGGTCAGAGGCTACACCTTC